This TCR beta chain was recorded in a study of T cells in Graves' hyperthyroidism and ophthalmopathy. The TCR beta CDR3 regions underwent amplification using RNA transcripts as the source. Initially, a first-round RT-PCR of the TCR CDR3 employed the HTBI primer set. TCRdb ran MiXCR on the multiplex PCR reads and lists one entry per CDR3 protein. Of over 500,000 distinct CDR3 sequences in the sample, around 15% were seen once. The sequenced material came from blood. This clonotype originated in a woman aged 35 to 49 with Graves' hyperthyroidism.

CDR3 nucleotide sequence: TGTGCCATCAGTGAGTCTAACAACGATGAGCAGTTCTTC. Translation: CAISESNNDEQFF. The gene calls are TRBV10-3 and TRBJ2-1; D is uncertain. V lost 0 bases, J lost 8 bases, and 8 bases lay in between. The CDR3 covers 13 residues. Per the germline V gene, CDR1 is ENHRY and CDR2 is SYGVKD.